This paragraph reports one TCR beta chain. What it binds is not known. This sample is drawn from a study of T cell responses to AZD1222 COVID-19 vaccine. The overall study: Doses given second, at about 4 or about 12 weeks, were pooled.

Study results and caveats: Repertoires were collected only later (after the peak T cell response had occurred). Seropositive at baseline were only a handful of AZD1222 recipients. Spike-wide vaccine-associated CD4 TCRs dominated at 160-218 and 743-854.

TCRdb keeps only in-frame clones here, not all; method: immunoSEQ multiplex PCR. Altogether 90,000 to 120,000 clones are present, 87% being singletons, with the ten largest covering 3.5% to 5%. This receptor was obtained from an adult in good health. Material: peripheral blood, obtained on day 0 of AZD1222 vaccination.

CDR3 residues: CASSQVQGGLSYEQYF. In DNA, the CDR3 is TGCGCCAGCAGCCAAGTCCAAGGGGGATTGAGCTACGAGCAGTACTTC. The chain combines TRBV4-3 with TRBJ2-7; possible D gene TRBD1, 6 bases. CDR3 length: 16 residues. Trimming shortened V by 1 base and J by 3 bases, and 16 bases separated the two germline ends. CDR1 and CDR2 from the germline V gene are LGHNA and YSLEER.